These 3 T cell receptor beta chains were all obtained from the same sample, sequenced in a study of blood T cell repertoires in COVID-19. Profiling relied on immunoSEQ multiplex PCR, and the TCRdb table lists in-frame clones only, not all of them. The repertoire has around 200,000 clones, approximately 83% of them found once; the top ten carry about 2.7%. The sample was peripheral blood. Receptors originate from a human donor with acute or convalescent COVID-19. The donor label of this sample is uncertain.

This clone was seen just once. This sequence joins TRBV4-1 and TRBJ2-2; 7 bases align to TRBD2. The CDR3 runs to 18 residues. The V gene's germline CDR1 is MGHRA and CDR2 YSYEKL. V lost 0 bases and J lost 1; bases outside the gene matches: 8. The CDR3 sequence is CASSQDPPGGLNTGELFF. As DNA, the CDR3 is TGCGCCAGCAGCCAAGATCCTCCGGGGGGACTGAACACCGGGGAGCTGTTTTTT.

The rearrangement uses TRBV9 and TRBJ1-1; D is unclear. V lost 3 bases to trimming and J lost 5 bases, with 14 bases between them. The CDR3 loop spans 14 amino acids. The germline gives CDR1 SGDLS, CDR2 YYNGEE. The CDR3 region has the DNA TGTGCCAGCAGCGGGCCGGTGAGGGAGACTGAAGCTTTCTTT. It yields the protein CASSGPVRETEAFF.

This clone was counted a single time. The chain is built from TRBV30 and TRBJ2-1; 10 bases are shared with TRBD2. The germline V gene has CDR1 GTSNPN and CDR2 SVGIG (reference sequence). This CDR3 has 13 residues. The V and J ends lost 2 bases and 13 bases, in that order; junction bases with no gene match: 8. CDR3 bases: TGTGCCTGGAGTCGGAGGAGCGGGGGGGTACAGTTCTTC. Translating it yields CAWSRRSGGVQFF.